The T cell receptor beta chain under discussion was sequenced for a study of graft-versus-host responses after intestinal transplantation. With regard to this clone: Its specificity is not known.

TCRdb keeps only in-frame clones here, not all; method: immunoSEQ multiplex PCR. The table includes approximately 75,000 clones, roughly 90% detected once. Deletions cut 2 bases from V and 7 bases from J, with 18 bases between. The length of the CDR3 is 16 residues. Germline CDR1 and CDR2: SGHVS and FNYEAQ. This receptor was identified in a human donor who was the organ donor for an intestinal transplant. The V and J genes are TRBV7-6 and TRBJ1-3; D is unclear. The specimen was unstimulated CD8+ T cells sorted from spleen or lymph node cells, collected before transplant. The DNA for the CDR3 is TGTGCCAGCAGCTTAAAAGCGGGGAGCTCGGGGAACACCATATATTTT. It specifies CASSLKAGSSGNTIYF. Full variable domain (rest looked up from reference TRBV7-6 and TRBJ1-3): GAGVSQSPRYKVTKRGQDVALRCDPISGHVSLYWYRQALGQGPEFLTYFNYEAQQDKSGLPNDRFSAERPEGSISTLTIQRTEQRDSAMYRCASSLKAGSSGNTIYFGEGSWLTVV.